A single sample is the source of the 22 T cell receptor beta chains below, sequenced in a study of OX40 agonist ivuxolimab in advanced cancers. Clones were read by immunoSEQ multiplex PCR, and TCRdb kept only the in-frame ones, dropping some. The data contain some 35,000 clones, roughly 84% of them seen just once; the ten biggest clones take up more than 12%. Sequencing was performed on CD4+ or CD8+ T cells sorted from blood, taken in a trial of the OX40 agonist ivuxolimab. The receptors were sampled from an adult with an advanced solid tumor such as melanoma, head and neck, liver or kidney cancer.

V and J are TRBV5-1 and TRBJ1-3; D gene uncertain. Trimming cost V 7 bases and J 0 bases, with 11 bases left between them. The length of the CDR3 is 14 residues. Germline-derived CDR1 and CDR2 are SGHRS and YFSETQ. CDR3 coding DNA: TGCGCCAGCGGACCTGAGAGCTCTGGAAACACCATATATTTT. This encodes CASGPESSGNTIYF.

This chain connects TRBV7-2 to TRBJ2-1; D is uncertain. The CDR3 has 12 residues. V lost 4 bases and J lost 9, with 10 bases in between. Germline V gene sequence: CDR1 SGHTA, CDR2 FQGNSA. CDR3 residues: CASSSGRREQFF. Written as DNA, the CDR3 is TGTGCCAGCAGCTCAGGACGCCGTGAGCAGTTCTTC.

The chain couples TRBV27 to TRBJ2-7; unclear D gene. Deletions cut 2 bases from V and 2 bases from J, with 7 bases between. The CDR3 has 13 residues. Germline V CDR1 and CDR2: MNHEY, SMNVEV (reference sequence). The CDR3 protein is CASSLSQPYEQYF. DNA of the CDR3: TGTGCCAGCAGTTTAAGCCAACCCTACGAGCAGTACTTC.

The rearrangement joins TRBV6-4 to TRBJ2-1, with 9 bases matching TRBD1. Losses at the gene ends were 3 bases for V and 8 bases for J; bases not matched to a gene: 11. The germline gives CDR1 MRHNA, CDR2 SNTAGT. This CDR3 is 16 amino acids long. DNA of the CDR3: TGTGCCAGCAGTGATGGAGCTGGGGACAGGGCCCATGAGCAGTTCTTC. Translating gives CASSDGAGDRAHEQFF.

CDR3 sequence (DNA): TGTGCCACCAAAGAGGCTAGCGGGGGGAGGGAGACCCAGTACTTC. It specifies CATKEASGGRETQYF. This rearrangement joins TRBV28 to TRBJ2-5; 11 bases line up with TRBD2. Losses at the gene ends were 10 bases for V and 5 bases for J; bases not matched to a gene: 12. The CDR3 extends over 15 amino acids. Germline CDR1 reads MDHEN; CDR2 reads SYDVKM.

The rearrangement links TRBV18 to TRBJ1-4; tentative D call: TRBD1 (6 bases). The V and J ends lost 2 bases and 5 bases respectively, with 15 bases between them. This CDR3 is built from 16 residues. CDR1 is KGHSH and CDR2 is LQKENI in the germline V gene. The CDR3 is CASSPIVTGINEKLFF. Here the CDR3 DNA reads TGTGCCAGCTCACCAATCGTCACAGGGATCAATGAAAAACTGTTTTTT.

This clone was recorded a few times. The chain carries TRBV2 and TRBJ1-5; unclear D gene. Germline-derived CDR1 and CDR2 are SNHLY and FYNNEI. This CDR3 contains 13 residues. V lost 1 base and J lost 6, with 7 bases in between. CDR3 sequence: CASSEVGRQPQHF. The CDR3 DNA reads as TGTGCCAGCAGTGAAGTGGGTCGTCAGCCCCAGCATTTT.

The gene calls are TRBV18 and TRBJ2-1; D not certain. This CDR3 region has 14 residues. In germline, CDR1 is KGHSH, CDR2 LQKENI. Trimming pared 6 bases from V and 5 bases from J, leaving 14 bases between. In nucleotides, the CDR3 is TGTGCCAGCTCTGGGGAATTGAAAAACAATGAGCAGTTCTTC. Residues: CASSGELKNNEQFF.

This clone has more than one count but fewer than ten. This chain joins TRBV6-5 and TRBJ2-7; D perhaps matches TRBD2 (7 bases). Deletions cut 2 bases from V and 2 bases from J, with 13 bases between. From germline, CDR1 is MNHEY and CDR2 SVGAGI. The CDR3 has 15 amino acids. The CDR3 sequence is CASSYGGGSAYEQYF. The CDR3 region has the DNA TGTGCCAGCAGTTACGGGGGCGGGAGTGCCTACGAGCAGTACTTC.

The chain links TRBV15 to TRBJ2-7; tentatively, D is TRBD2 (6 bases). V lost 1 base and J lost 2, with 18 bases in between. The CDR3 extends over 17 amino acids. CDR1 and CDR2 from the germline V gene are LNHNV and YYDKDF (reference sequence). The CDR3 sequence: CATSRGSGGARPYEQYF. The CDR3, as DNA: TGTGCCACCAGCAGAGGGAGCGGCGGGGCCAGGCCCTACGAGCAGTACTTC.

The chain joins TRBV29-1 to TRBJ1-6; unclear D gene. The CDR3 is 13 amino acids. V was shortened by 4 bases and J by 8 bases, with 12 bases between the two germline ends. Germline CDR1 is SQVTM and CDR2 is ANQGSEA. The CDR3 protein is CSVGRSRDSPLHF. The CDR3 nucleotides are TGCAGCGTTGGAAGGAGTAGGGATTCACCCCTCCACTTT.

The V call is TRBV28, the J call TRBJ2-7, with 8 bases identical to TRBD1. The CDR3 has 15 amino acids. Trimming took 6 bases from V and 1 from J; bases not matched to a gene: 8. Germline-derived CDR1 and CDR2 are MDHEN and SYDVKM. DNA of the CDR3: TGTGCCAGCAGCTACTCGAGGACAGGGTCCTACGAGCAGTACTTC. It is translated as CASSYSRTGSYEQYF. The complete variable domain, with remaining parts taken from reference TRBV28 and TRBJ2-7, reads DVKVTQSSRYLVKRTGEKVFLECVQDMDHENMFWYRQDPGLGLRLIYFSYDVKMKEKGDIPEGYSVSREKKERFSLILESASTNQTSMYLCASSYSRTGSYEQYFGPGTRLTVT.

The chain joins TRBV4-2 to TRBJ1-2; 9 bases match TRBD1. CDR3 size: 19 residues. The ends lost 1 base at V and 0 bases at J; junction bases unmatched: 12. Germline lookup yields CDR1 LGHNA and CDR2 YNFKEQ. The CDR3 region is CASSQAFSGQGPSNYGYTF. CDR3 bases: TGTGCCAGCAGCCAAGCCTTCTCGGGACAGGGACCATCTAACTATGGCTACACCTTC.

The V and J genes are TRBV19 and TRBJ2-1; TRBD2 matches at 14 bases. V shed 7 bases, J shed 7 bases, and the junction held 12 bases outside the gene matches. The V gene's germline CDR1 is LNHDA and CDR2 SQIVND (reference sequence). This CDR3 comprises 17 residues. CDR3 sequence (DNA): TGTGCCAGTACCCGAAGGGGGACTAGCGGGAGAGGGAATGAGCAGTTCTTC. Translating it yields CASTRRGTSGRGNEQFF.

The rearrangement links TRBV11-1 to TRBJ1-4, with no clear D. The CDR3 sequence is 15 residues long. The V gene lost 1 base and the J gene lost 10 bases, with 16 bases spanning the gap. CDR1 and CDR2 (germline): SGHAT, FQDESV (reference sequence). The CDR3 DNA is TGTGCCAGCAGCTTAGGGCGGGCCCCTGGTGGAAAACTGTTTTTT. Translation gives CASSLGRAPGGKLFF.

CDR3 loop: CASSLAPDGNQPQHF. CDR3 sequence (DNA): TGCGCCAGCAGCTTGGCGCCAGACGGCAATCAGCCCCAGCATTTT. This rearrangement joins TRBV5-1 to TRBJ1-5; D is unresolved. This CDR3 has 15 residues. Germline lookup yields CDR1 SGHRS and CDR2 YFSETQ. Trimming pared 0 bases from V and 2 bases from J, leaving 9 bases between.

The chain recombines TRBV19 with TRBJ1-5; a possible D gene is TRBD1 (5 bases). Trimming left V 1 base short and J 9 bases short, with 13 bases between. The CDR3 covers 14 residues. Germline CDR1 LNHDA, CDR2 SQIVND (reference sequence). The CDR3 is CASSIVRETGPQHF. The CDR3, as DNA: TGTGCCAGTAGTATAGTCAGGGAGACGGGGCCCCAGCATTTT. Full variable domain (outside the CDR3, taken from reference TRBV19 and TRBJ1-5): DGGITQSPKYLFRKEGQNVTLSCEQNLNHDAMYWYRQDPGQGLRLIYYSQIVNDFQKGDIAEGYSVSREKKESFPLTVTSAQKNPTAFYLCASSIVRETGPQHFGDGTRLSIL.

The chain joins TRBV6-5 to TRBJ2-1; D unclear. This CDR3 has 13 amino acids. V was pared by 0 bases and J by 4 bases, with 4 bases between. Germline V gene lookup returns CDR1 MNHEY and CDR2 SVGAGI. CDR3 in DNA: TGTGCCAGCAGTTACTCTGTTTACAATGAGCAGTTCTTC. Translation gives CASSYSVYNEQFF.

V is TRBV2 and J is TRBJ2-7; D is perhaps TRBD2 (6 bases). Trimming stripped 2 bases from V and 5 bases from J, with 7 bases between. Per germline, CDR1 SNHLY and CDR2 FYNNEI. The CDR3 has 12 amino acids. The CDR3 spells CASSESGDEQYF. DNA for the CDR3: TGTGCCAGCAGTGAATCGGGGGACGAGCAGTACTTC.

The CDR3 DNA sequence: TGTGCCAGCAGTTACGGGGAGCTATACTACAATGAGCAGTTCTTC. Translation gives CASSYGELYYNEQFF. The chain couples TRBV6-5 to TRBJ2-1; TRBD2 is a possible D gene (5 bases). V gave up 2 bases and J gave up 3 bases, with 11 bases separating them. The germline V gene encodes CDR1 MNHEY and CDR2 SVGAGI. The CDR3 consists of 15 residues.

V usage is TRBV28 and J usage is TRBJ1-3; a possible D gene is TRBD1 (5 bases). CDR1 is MDHEN, CDR2 SYDVKM, per germline. The ends were cut back, 6 bases at V and 2 bases at J, with 17 bases in the middle. The CDR3 extends over 16 amino acids. The CDR3: CASRTQATGAGNTIYF. CDR3 nucleotides: TGTGCCAGCAGGACACAGGCAACAGGCGCTGGAAACACCATATATTTT.

The chain links TRBV11-1 to TRBJ2-1; D not certain. Trimming left V 1 base short and J 5 bases short, with 12 bases between. Germline assignment: CDR1 SGHAT and CDR2 FQDESV (reference sequence). CDR3 size: 15 residues. CDR3 coding DNA: TGTGCCAGCAGCTTAGACGTATACATGGACAATGAGCAGTTCTTC. Translated: CASSLDVYMDNEQFF.